Listed below are T cell receptor beta chains from one sample, sequenced in a study of T cells in localized non-small cell lung cancer. TCRdb's copy holds only in-frame clones and misses some; the assay was immunoSEQ multiplex PCR. The sample records around 3,000 clones, roughly 31% being singletons. The sample was normal lung tissue next to the tumor, taken before any cancer treatment. These TCRs come from a male donor aged 60 or over with stage I squamous cell lung carcinoma. Both conserved end residues are part of each CDR3. Fields, in order: D gene, J gene, clone size, V gene, CDR3 DNA, CDR3 protein. A D gene is named only where the DNA matches it firmly. A clone size is listed for some rows: how often the clone was seen (once, few, many), or a class if it is expanded.

NA TRBJ1-1 large TRBV30 TGTGCCTGGGGAGACCCGAACACTGAAGCTTTCTTT CAWGDPNTEAFF
NA TRBJ2-7 NA TRBV19 TGTGCCAGTATGGAGCAGATAGGTTCCCACGAGCAGTACTTC CASMEQIGSHEQYF
TRBD1 TRBJ1-2 medium-sized TRBV9 TGTGCCAGCAGCACCCAGGGGGGGGGACCCTATGGCTACACCTTC CASSTQGGGPYGYTF
NA TRBJ2-1 few TRBV7-6 TGTGCCAGCAGCTTAATCTCGGCAACCTCCTACAATGAGCAGTTCTTC CASSLISATSYNEQFF
NA TRBJ2-7 NA TRBV9 TGTGCCAGCAGCCCCCGACTGGGATTCTACGAGCAGTACTTC CASSPRLGFYEQYF
NA TRBJ1-6 NA TRBV6-8 TGTGCCAGCAGTTCCTTACAGGGTACCAGTTTGGCCCTCCACTTT CASSSLQGTSLALHF
TRBD1 TRBJ2-1 NA TRBV6-4 TGTGCCAGCAGTTACCCGCGACAGGGGGGTTACAATGAGCAGTTCTTC CASSYPRQGGYNEQFF
NA TRBJ2-2 NA TRBV1 TGCGCCAGCAGCCAAGAAGGGATCGAGGGGGGGCCGACCGGGGAGCTGTTTTTT CASSQEGIEGGPTGELFF
NA TRBJ1-1 once TRBV29-1 TGCAGCGCAACCCGGGTGAACACTGAAGCTTTCTTT CSATRVNTEAFF
TRBD1 TRBJ2-6 few TRBV6-8 TGTGCCAGCAGTCCCGGGACAGGGGCCAACTCTGGGGCCAACGTCCTGACTTTC CASSPGTGANSGANVLTF
NA TRBJ1-4 few TRBV9 TGTGCCAGCAGCGTAGACGGGACTTCCGCAACTAATGAAAAACTGTTTTTT CASSVDGTSATNEKLFF
NA TRBJ1-4 medium-sized TRBV9 TGTGCCAGCAGCGTAGGTACGGCTAATGAAAAACTGTTTTTT CASSVGTANEKLFF
NA TRBJ1-4 NA TRBV6-8 TGTGCCAGCAGTTACACATCCTTGGACAGAACTAATGAAAAACTGTTTTTT CASSYTSLDRTNEKLFF
TRBD2 TRBJ2-1 few TRBV11-3 TGTGCCAGCAGCTTAGACCTAGCGGGGTACAATGAGCAGTTCTTC CASSLDLAGYNEQFF
NA TRBJ2-5 NA TRBV9 TGTGCCAGCGCTCTAGCGTCAAATAAAGAGACCCAGTACTTC CASALASNKETQYF
NA TRBJ2-7 NA TRBV19 TGTGCCAGTAGTACGACGGAACGCGGGACCAACGAGCAGTACTTC CASSTTERGTNEQYF
NA TRBJ1-3 few TRBV6-8 TGTGCCAGCAGCTTGCGTAGGGATTACTCTGGAAACACCATATATTTT CASSLRRDYSGNTIYF
TRBD2 TRBJ2-3 few TRBV6-8 TGTGCCAGCAGTGCCAGTAGCGGGGGGGCAACAGATACGCAGTATTTT CASSASSGGATDTQYF
NA TRBJ2-2 NA TRBV19 TGTGCCAGTAGTATAGATCTTGGGCCGGGGGTCGTCACCGGGGAGCTGTTTTTT CASSIDLGPGVVTGELFF
TRBD1 TRBJ2-5 NA TRBV29-1 TGCAGCGTTGAAGATCCGACAGGGTCCTACCTCGGGCAAGAGACCCAGTACTTC CSVEDPTGSYLGQETQYF
NA TRBJ2-5 medium-sized TRBV11-3 TGTGCCAGCAGCTTAGGACAGACTGCCAGAGAGACCCAGTACTTC CASSLGQTARETQYF
NA TRBJ2-3 few TRBV7-5 TGTGCCAGCAGCCCACGGGGGTCCTACACAGATACGCAGTATTTT CASSPRGSYTDTQYF
NA TRBJ2-3 medium-sized TRBV6-8 TGTGCCAGCACCGACCAGGGGAGTACGCAGTATTTT CASTDQGSTQYF
NA TRBJ1-6 few TRBV6-8 TGTGCCAGCAGGGAACAGGGAAATTCACCCCTCCACTTT CASREQGNSPLHF
NA TRBJ1-2 NA TRBV30 TGTGCCTGGAGTGCTTCGATGGGGGACTATGGCTACACCTTC CAWSASMGDYGYTF
NA TRBJ2-2 NA TRBV28 TGTGCCATCCGTCGAGGGCCTACCGGGGAGCTGTTTTTT CAIRRGPTGELFF
TRBD2 TRBJ2-3 medium-sized TRBV4-1 TGCGCCAGCAGCCAAGGACTAGCGGGGGGGAGAGATACGCAGTATTTT CASSQGLAGGRDTQYF
TRBD1 TRBJ1-2 few TRBV29-1 TGCAGCGTTGGTTTGGGACAGGGGACCTATGGCTACACCTTC CSVGLGQGTYGYTF
NA TRBJ1-1 NA TRBV18 TGTGCCAGCTCACCACCCAACTTCCGGGACGGGAACACTGAAGCTTTCTTT CASSPPNFRDGNTEAFF
NA TRBJ1-1 NA TRBV5-1 TGCGCCAGCAGCCCCGGGACCGAGAACACTGAAGCTTTCTTT CASSPGTENTEAFF
NA TRBJ1-3 NA TRBV6-7 TGTGCCAGTCAGAGCTCTGGAAACACCATATATTTT CASQSSGNTIYF
NA TRBJ2-3 few TRBV9 TGTGCCAGCAGCGTCTTAAGCGGGAGCACAGATACGCAGTATTTT CASSVLSGSTDTQYF
NA TRBJ1-2 NA TRBV28 TGTGCCAGCAGTTTAGGGTTTGGAGGCTACACCTTC CASSLGFGGYTF
NA TRBJ1-4 NA TRBV10-2 TGCGCCAGCAGTGGTGAGGTTGGGACTAATGAAAAACTGTTTTTT CASSGEVGTNEKLFF
TRBD1 TRBJ1-1 few TRBV10-3 TGTGCCATCAGTGAGGGACAGGGAGGATACACTGAAGCTTTCTTT CAISEGQGGYTEAFF
NA TRBJ1-4 NA TRBV11-3 TGTGCCAGCAGCTCTGCGGGGGCTAGAAGCGCAACTAATGAAAAACTGTTTTTT CASSSAGARSATNEKLFF
NA TRBJ2-3 NA TRBV15 TGTGCCACCAGCAGAGATTTTGCAGCTGGGGCAGATACGCAGTATTTT CATSRDFAAGADTQYF
TRBD1 TRBJ1-3 NA TRBV11-3 TGTGCCAGCAGCCGGAACGGACAGGATACGAGAAACACCATATATTTT CASSRNGQDTRNTIYF
TRBD1 TRBJ2-1 few TRBV15 TGTGCCACCAGCAGGAGAGGGGAGGGACAGGGGGCCCATGAGCAGTTCTTC CATSRRGEGQGAHEQFF
TRBD2 TRBJ2-1 few TRBV30 TGTGCCTGGAGTAAGGGAGGGGACAATGAGCAGTTCTTC CAWSKGGDNEQFF
TRBD1 TRBJ1-3 NA TRBV15 TGTGCCACCACCGGAACGAACAGGGGGAGAAACACCATATATTTT CATTGTNRGRNTIYF
NA TRBJ1-2 NA TRBV28 TGTGCCAGCAGTACGGGACCGAACTATGGCTACACCTTC CASSTGPNYGYTF
NA TRBJ1-1 NA TRBV18 TGTGCCAGCTCACGCCTCCAGGACACTGAAGCTTTCTTT CASSRLQDTEAFF
NA TRBJ2-3 NA TRBV14 TGTGCCAGCAGCCAAGTTGACGGGGGGCCGCAGTATTTT CASSQVDGGPQYF
NA TRBJ1-1 NA TRBV7-6 TGTGCCAGCAGCTTAGAGGCAGTCAACACTGAAGCTTTCTTT CASSLEAVNTEAFF
NA TRBJ2-7 few TRBV18 TGTGCCAGCTCAACTTCTGTCGGGGAGCAGTACTTC CASSTSVGEQYF
TRBD1 TRBJ1-4 few TRBV11-3 TGTGCCAGCAGCTTGGACAGGGGTTTTGCTAATGAAAAACTGTTTTTT CASSLDRGFANEKLFF
NA TRBJ2-1 few TRBV6-8 TGTGCCAGCAGTTACTCCCCTCCAGCAGAGTACAATGAGCAGTTCTTC CASSYSPPAEYNEQFF
NA TRBJ1-5 few TRBV19 TGTGCCAGTAGAGGGTTCGTAGTACAGCCCCAGCATTTT CASRGFVVQPQHF
TRBD1 TRBJ1-6 NA TRBV30 TGTGCCTGGAAACCCGGACAGGGAGGTTCACCCCTCCACTTT CAWKPGQGGSPLHF
NA TRBJ1-2 medium-sized TRBV9 TGTGCCAGCAACCCAGGGAGTAACTATGGCTACACCTTC CASNPGSNYGYTF
NA TRBJ2-5 NA TRBV6-8 TGTGCCAGCAGTTACGGGAGGCAGCCTCAAGAAACCCAGTACTTC CASSYGRQPQETQYF
TRBD2 TRBJ2-3 large TRBV11-3 TGTGCCAGCAGCTTGGAACTAGCGGGGGGCCGAGATACGCAGTATTTT CASSLELAGGRDTQYF
NA TRBJ2-1 large TRBV11-3 TGTGCCAGCAGCTCCGCTTTCGGCCTGGCGGCCTACAATGAGCAGTTCTTC CASSSAFGLAAYNEQFF
NA TRBJ1-6 large TRBV6-8 TGTGCCATCCGGAATGGACAAGCTAATTCACCCCTCCACTTT CAIRNGQANSPLHF
NA TRBJ1-2 few TRBV6-8 TGTGCCAGCAGTTACCTTCAGGAAGGGAGTGGCTACACCTTC CASSYLQEGSGYTF
NA TRBJ2-1 NA TRBV11-3 TGTGCCAGCAGCTTAGGATGGGGAGGTAATGAGCAGTTCTTC CASSLGWGGNEQFF